This section outlines one T cell receptor beta chain sequence together with its context. Its antigen is not identified. This entry is derived from a study of CD8+ T cells in alopecia areata. Findings and limits, study-wide: Scalp repertoires also include resident alphabeta T cells from normal skin.

The V and J ends lost 0 bases and 6 bases respectively, with 3 bases between them. This CDR3 comprises 12 residues. Alopecia areata patients provided lesional scalp punch biopsies and peripheral blood. In each case, RNA was isolated and then reverse transcribed into cDNA as the sequencing template. The protocol was immunoSEQ multiplex PCR, while the TCRdb copy is restricted to in-frame clones and leaves out a portion. This table has some 170,000 clones, around 71% appearing once. This chain joins TRBV23-1 and TRBJ1-5; D gene uncertain. TRBV23-1 belongs to the ORF category, with a function that is uncertain. Sequences were derived from CD8+ T cells sorted from blood, sampled at week 0. The origin of this receptor is a human donor with alopecia areata. The CDR3 reads CASSQSAQPQHF. The CDR3 DNA reads as TGCGCCAGCAGTCAATCGGCTCAGCCCCAGCATTTT.